The 20 T cell receptor beta chains below were found in one sample sequenced in a study of blood T cell repertoires in COVID-19. The assay was immunoSEQ multiplex PCR, and TCRdb's table has in-frame clones only and misses some. The sample includes around 160,000 clones, around 86% of them seen just once. Sample: peripheral blood. Receptors originate from a man at least 80 years old with acute or convalescent COVID-19.

The chain uses TRBV6-2 or TRBV6-3 and TRBJ2-1; no firm D call. The CDR3 length is 12 residues. V lost 3 bases and J 8 bases, leaving 8 bases between the germline ends. Germline V gene data show CDR1 as MNHEY and CDR2 as SVGEGT. As DNA, the CDR3 is TGTGCCAGCAGTTATCAGGTGGATGAGCAGTTCTTC. Amino acids: CASSYQVDEQFF.

Of note for this clone: The junction differs from germline at one of its ends, possibly a read error. The chain couples TRBV29-1 to TRBJ1-1, with no clear D. The germline V gene has CDR1 SQVTM and CDR2 ANQGSEA. The CDR3 extends over 13 amino acids. This CDR3 is CSAEVQINTEAFF. The CDR3 bases are TGCAGCGCTGAAGTCCAGATCAACACTGAAGCTTTCTTT.

The J gene is TRBJ2-2, the V gene TRBV29-1; TRBD2 might be the D (5 bases). This CDR3 contains 13 residues. V was trimmed by 7 bases and J by 0 bases, leaving 9 bases between them. Germline-derived CDR1 and CDR2 are SQVTM and ANQGSEA. The CDR3, as DNA: TGCAGCGCCCGGGATGCGAACACCGGGGAGCTGTTTTTT. Residues: CSARDANTGELFF.

The chain joins TRBV27 to TRBJ1-4, with TRBD1 matching over 9 bases. The CDR3 runs to 14 residues. CDR1 MNHEY and CDR2 SMNVEV come from the germline V gene (reference sequence). The junction had 3 bases not matched to a gene; V was cut back by 6 bases and J by 4 bases. In nucleotides, the CDR3 is TGTGCCAGCAGGCGGACAGGGGTTAATGAAAAACTGTTTTTT. Translation: CASRRTGVNEKLFF.

The rearrangement joins TRBV19 to TRBJ1-2; 9 nucleotides match TRBD1. The junction had 6 bases not matched to a gene; V was cut back by 6 bases and J by 7 bases. The CDR3 length is 13 residues. The V gene's germline CDR1 is LNHDA and CDR2 SQIVND (reference sequence). CDR3 sequence: CASRRTGEGGYTF. The CDR3, as DNA: TGTGCCAGTAGACGGACAGGGGAGGGTGGCTACACCTTC.

The chain uses TRBV3-1 (or the pseudogene TRBV3-2) and TRBJ2-7, with 8 positions matching TRBD1. Trimming took 2 bases from V and 0 from J; bases not matched to a gene: 3. The germline V gene encodes CDR1 LGHDT and CDR2 YNNKEL (reference sequence). The CDR3 runs to 15 residues. The CDR3 is CASSQRTGISYEQYF. CDR3 sequence (DNA): TGTGCCAGCAGCCAAAGGACAGGGATCTCCTACGAGCAGTACTTC.

The count of this clone is one. This chain uses TRBV2 with TRBJ2-1; maybe TRBD2 (5 bases). V lost 3 bases to trimming and J lost 4 bases, with 10 bases between them. Germline CDR1 and CDR2: SNHLY and FYNNEI. CDR3 length: 14 amino acids. The CDR3 sequence: CASSDQRTYNEQFF. The CDR3 DNA reads TGTGCCAGCAGTGACCAGCGGACTTACAATGAGCAGTTCTTC.

The chain links TRBV7-9 to TRBJ2-1, with D maybe TRBD2 (5 bases). Germline V gene sequence: CDR1 SEHNR, CDR2 FQNEAQ (reference sequence). V gave up 7 bases and J gave up 2 bases, with 12 bases separating them. The CDR3 extends over 14 amino acids. CDR3 in DNA: TGTGCCAGCAACAGAGGGTTCACCTACAATGAGCAGTTCTTC. Protein sequence: CASNRGFTYNEQFF.

The chain recombines TRBV27 with TRBJ2-5; TRBD2 matches 10 bases. Germline CDR1 reads MNHEY; CDR2 reads SMNVEV (reference sequence). V was pared by 6 bases and J by 7 bases, with 11 bases of the junction left unmatched. The CDR3 sequence is 15 residues long. CDR3 DNA: TGTGCCAGCAGGGAAGCGGGAGGGCAGTTTGGGACCCAGTACTTC. It codes for CASREAGGQFGTQYF.

The chain couples TRBV7-9 to TRBJ2-5, with 9 bases lining up with TRBD1. The CDR3 is 15 residues long. CDR1 SEHNR and CDR2 FQNEAQ come from the germline V gene (reference sequence). V trimming: 5 bases; J trimming: 0 bases; junction bases outside the gene matches: 4. The CDR3 loop is CASSPTGGYQETQYF. CDR3 nucleotide sequence: TGTGCCAGCAGCCCGACAGGGGGTTACCAAGAGACCCAGTACTTC.

The V and J genes are TRBV5-1 and TRBJ2-3; TRBD2 matches 12 bases. CDR1 and CDR2 (germline): SGHRS, YFSETQ. The trim removed 4 bases at V and 4 bases at J, leaving 4 bases unmatched. The CDR3 has 15 amino acids. The CDR3 DNA reads as TGCGCCAGCAGCCCAACTAGCGGGAGGCCAGATACGCAGTATTTT. Its protein is CASSPTSGRPDTQYF.

The chain is built from TRBV30 and TRBJ1-5, with a tentative D call TRBD1 (6 bases). Germline CDR1 GTSNPN, CDR2 SVGIG (reference sequence). The CDR3 covers 16 residues. The V end was cut by 2 bases, the J end by 0 bases, with 14 bases between. The CDR3 reads CAWSPSSGVSNQPQHF. CDR3 bases: TGTGCCTGGAGTCCCTCGTCAGGGGTTAGCAATCAGCCCCAGCATTTT.

This chain connects TRBV28 to TRBJ1-2; D unresolved. Germline V gene sequence: CDR1 MDHEN, CDR2 SYDVKM. Trimming removed 5 bases from V and 11 bases from J, with 9 bases in between. The CDR3 length is 10 residues. Here the CDR3 reads CASSKTGYTF. The CDR3 coding sequence is TGTGCCAGCAGTAAAACTGGTTACACCTTC.

The chain joins TRBV7-9 to TRBJ1-1, with TRBD1 matching over 9 bases. The length of the CDR3 is 13 residues. V lost 5 bases to trimming and J lost 5 bases; unmatched junction nucleotides: 3. Germline CDR1 and CDR2: SEHNR and FQNEAQ (reference sequence). DNA of the CDR3: TGTGCCAGCAGCATACAGGGGGCGACTGAAGCTTTCTTT. It specifies CASSIQGATEAFF.

This chain connects TRBV4-1 to TRBJ2-1; D is perhaps TRBD1 (6 bases). CDR1 is MGHRA, CDR2 YSYEKL, per germline. This CDR3 comprises 18 residues. V lost 5 bases and J 4 bases, leaving 24 bases between the germline ends. The CDR3 coding sequence is TGCGCCAGCAGCGCCATTACTCCCCAATCGGGACAATACAATGAGCAGTTCTTC. Translated: CASSAITPQSGQYNEQFF.

This clone was picked up one time. CDR3 DNA sequence: TGTGCCAGCAGTTTAGGGGACAGGGAAAATTCACCCCTCCACTTT. This translates into CASSLGDRENSPLHF. V is TRBV28 and J is TRBJ1-6; 9 bases are shared with TRBD1. Trimming cost V 2 bases and J 7 bases; bases outside gene matches: 3. Looked up from germline, CDR1 is MDHEN and CDR2 is SYDVKM. CDR3 length: 15 residues.

The chain uses TRBV18 and TRBJ2-4, with TRBD1 identical over 7 bases. Germline values: CDR1 KGHSH, CDR2 LQKENI. This CDR3 has 14 amino acids. The V segment lost 3 bases and the J segment 6 bases; nucleotides outside the gene matches: 5. DNA for the CDR3: TGTGCCAGCTCACCTTCGGGACAGACAAACATTCAGTACTTC. Residues: CASSPSGQTNIQYF.

The gene calls are TRBV28 and TRBJ2-7, with a weak D call TRBD1 (6 bases). This CDR3 comprises 13 residues. Germline V gene sequence: CDR1 MDHEN, CDR2 SYDVKM. The germline V and J ends were trimmed by 7 bases and 0 bases, with 10 bases remaining between them. The CDR3 DNA is TGTGCCAGCACCAAGACAGGCTCCTACGAGCAGTACTTC. Its translation: CASTKTGSYEQYF.

Comment on this clone: The sample holds other DNA sequences that translate to the same CDR3. V is TRBV5-1 and J is TRBJ1-1; D possibly corresponds to TRBD1 (5 bases). The CDR3 extends over 13 amino acids. Germline loops: CDR1 SGHRS, CDR2 YFSETQ. Trimming shortened V by 1 base and J by 1 base, and 5 bases separated the two germline ends. The CDR3 nucleotides are TGCGCCAGCAGCTTGACAGGGAACACTGAAGCTTTCTTT. Translation: CASSLTGNTEAFF. The full variable domain, rest sourced from reference TRBV5-1 and TRBJ1-1, is KAGVTQTPRYLIKTRGQQVTLSCSPISGHRSVSWYQQTPGQGLQFLFEYFSETQRNKGNFPGRFSGRQFSNSRSEMNVSTLELGDSALYLCASSLTGNTEAFFGQGTRLTVV.

The J gene is TRBJ2-7, the V gene TRBV7-2; 9 bases fit TRBD2. From germline, CDR1 is SGHTA and CDR2 FQGNSA. CDR3 length equals 14 residues. The junction had 4 bases not matched to a gene; V was cut back by 7 bases and J by 0 bases. The CDR3 region is CASKAGGSSYEQYF. The CDR3 DNA reads as TGTGCCAGCAAGGCGGGGGGGAGCTCCTACGAGCAGTACTTC.